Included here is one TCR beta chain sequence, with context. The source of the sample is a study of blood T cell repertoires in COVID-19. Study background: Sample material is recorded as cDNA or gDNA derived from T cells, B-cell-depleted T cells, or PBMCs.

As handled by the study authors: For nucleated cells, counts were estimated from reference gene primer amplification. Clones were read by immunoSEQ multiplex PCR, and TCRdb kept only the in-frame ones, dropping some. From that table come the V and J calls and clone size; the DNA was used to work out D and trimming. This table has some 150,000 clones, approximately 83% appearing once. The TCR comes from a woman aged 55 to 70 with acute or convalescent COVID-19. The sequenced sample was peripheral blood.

The CDR3 DNA sequence: TGTGCCAGCCGGGGCGTTCGACAGGGCTCCGGGCCCCAGCATTTT. It codes for CASRGVRQGSGPQHF. This chain uses TRBV6-5 with TRBJ1-5, with 7 positions matching TRBD1. CDR1 is MNHEY and CDR2 is SVGAGI in the germline V gene. The CDR3 has 15 residues. Losses at the gene ends were 8 bases for V and 9 bases for J; bases not matched to a gene: 16.